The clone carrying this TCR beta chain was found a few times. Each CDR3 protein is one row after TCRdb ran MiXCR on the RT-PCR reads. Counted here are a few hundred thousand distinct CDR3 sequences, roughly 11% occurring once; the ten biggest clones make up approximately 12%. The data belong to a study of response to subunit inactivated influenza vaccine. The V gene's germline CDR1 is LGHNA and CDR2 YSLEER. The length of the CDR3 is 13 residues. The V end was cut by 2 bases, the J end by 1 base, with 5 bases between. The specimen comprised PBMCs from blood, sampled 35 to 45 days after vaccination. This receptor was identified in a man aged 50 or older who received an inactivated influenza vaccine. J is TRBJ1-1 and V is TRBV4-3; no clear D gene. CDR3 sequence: CASSQWSNTEAFF. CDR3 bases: TGCGCCAGCAGCCAATGGTCGAACACTGAAGCTTTCTTT.